This TCR beta chain originates from a study of Tregs in tolerant kidney transplant recipients (dated by TCRdb to between 2017 and 2020). Study-wide context: Before combined kidney and bone marrow transplantation, this study identified donor-specific regulatory T cells using TCRbeta sequencing and then followed those same cells after transplant. In a few healthy controls, several methods of expanding Tregs specific for an allogeneic donor were compared by TCRbeta repertoire sequencing. Paper-wide results and their limitations: Because only a small number of patients were included, the study had limitations, and the results will need to be validated in larger populations as well as under other immunosuppression protocols. The most biologically relevant and donor-specific TCRbeta repertoire appeared to be identified by expanding Tregs with activated donor B cells. Although technical replication error seemed to be minimal, the question of biological reproducibility was not addressed directly.

CDR1 MNHNS and CDR2 SASEGT were looked up in the germline V gene. V and J are truncated by 1 base and 3 bases respectively, leaving an intervening sequence of 13 bases. The CDR3 numbers 15 residues from cysteine through phenylalanine. The CDR3 DNA has 45 bases and is translated from base 1. Unstimulated Tregs (CD4+CD25+CD127-), CD4+ non-Tregs (CD4+CD25-), CD4 and CD8 cells were FACS-sorted from thawed PBMCs. Healthy control blood was obtained either as purchased buffy coats or from healthy volunteers. Healthy control blood was processed by Ficoll density gradient to PBMCs and cryopreserved; patient PBMCs were collected before and after transplant. Genomic DNA was extracted from sorted cells with the QIAGEN DNeasy Blood and Tissue Kit for TCRbeta CDR3 sequencing. Through immunoSEQ, high-throughput TCRbeta CDR3 sequencing was done commercially, including PCR amplification with internal controls and bias correction. Turning to the authors' computational methods: A unique productive TCRbeta sequence was defined by the CDR3 nucleotide sequence when primers matched, and otherwise by the CDR3 amino acid sequence together with the Vbeta and Jbeta genes. Sorting error was corrected by removing sequences shared between sorted populations at a frequency ratio of 2:1 or less, and the remaining shared sequences were assigned to the higher population. A sequence counted as donor-reactive if, in CFSE-low cells, the sequence had a frequency of at least 0.01% and was expanded at least 5-fold compared with unstimulated cells. Jensen-Shannon divergence, calculated on the top 100 TCRbeta sequences ranked by frequency, was used to quantify repertoire divergence. For any sample with multiple sequencing runs, sorting error was corrected in each run separately before the runs were pooled. TCRdb limited this immuneACCESS table to in-frame rearrangements with V and J called. A share of clones is missing; checked studies link under half to unresolved V genes, and the rest is unexplained. V and J calls and clone size are those listed in that table; D and trimming were worked out from the DNA. The sample table holds some 90,000 clones, of which around 90% were seen once. About 4.9% of the sample comes from the top ten.

A few counts support this clone. Its target antigen remains unknown. No qualities accompany the bases; no much larger clone lies one base away. Sample: CD8+ T cells from blood. The receptor was isolated from a human donor in good health. The chain uses TRBV6-1 and TRBJ2-7; D gene: possibly TRBD1, on 5 matching bases. The CDR3 has the sequence CASSEGPTDHYEQYF. The bases are TGTGCCAGCAGTGAAGGCCCGACAGATCACTACGAGCAGTACTTC.